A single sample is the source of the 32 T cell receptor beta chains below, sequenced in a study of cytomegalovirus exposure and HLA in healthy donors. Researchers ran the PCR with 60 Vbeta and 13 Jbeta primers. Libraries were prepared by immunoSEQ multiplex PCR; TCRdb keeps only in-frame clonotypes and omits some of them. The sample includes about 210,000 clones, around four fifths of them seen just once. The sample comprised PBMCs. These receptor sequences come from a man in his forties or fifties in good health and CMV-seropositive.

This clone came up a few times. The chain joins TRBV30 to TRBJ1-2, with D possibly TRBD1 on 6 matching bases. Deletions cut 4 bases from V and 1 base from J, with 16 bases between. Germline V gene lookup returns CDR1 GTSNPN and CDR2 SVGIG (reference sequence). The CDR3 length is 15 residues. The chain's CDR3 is CAWIPGGGLNYGYTF. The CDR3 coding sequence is TGTGCCTGGATTCCCGGCGGGGGGCTTAACTATGGCTACACCTTC.

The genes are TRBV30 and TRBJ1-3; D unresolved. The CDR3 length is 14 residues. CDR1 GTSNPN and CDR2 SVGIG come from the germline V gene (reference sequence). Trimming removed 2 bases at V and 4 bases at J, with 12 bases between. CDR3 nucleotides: TGTGCCTGGAGTCTGTCCCGAGTCGGAAACACCATATATTTT. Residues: CAWSLSRVGNTIYF.

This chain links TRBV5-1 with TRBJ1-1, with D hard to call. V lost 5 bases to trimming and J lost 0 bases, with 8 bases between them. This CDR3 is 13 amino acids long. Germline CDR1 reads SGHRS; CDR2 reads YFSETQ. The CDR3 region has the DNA TGCGCCAGCAGAGTTTCAGTGAACACTGAAGCTTTCTTT. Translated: CASRVSVNTEAFF.

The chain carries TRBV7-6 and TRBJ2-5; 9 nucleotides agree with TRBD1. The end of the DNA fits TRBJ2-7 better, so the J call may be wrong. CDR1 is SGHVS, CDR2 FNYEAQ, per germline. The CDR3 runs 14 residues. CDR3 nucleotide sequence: TGTGCCAGCAGCTCGGACAGGGGCCCCTACGAGCAGTACTTC. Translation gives CASSSDRGPYEQYF.

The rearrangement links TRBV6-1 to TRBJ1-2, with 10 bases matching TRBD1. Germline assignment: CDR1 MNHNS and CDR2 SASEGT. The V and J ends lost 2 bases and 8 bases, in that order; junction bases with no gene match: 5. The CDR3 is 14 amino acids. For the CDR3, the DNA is TGTGCCAGCAGTGAACCGGGGACAGGGGCCGGCTACACCTTC. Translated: CASSEPGTGAGYTF.

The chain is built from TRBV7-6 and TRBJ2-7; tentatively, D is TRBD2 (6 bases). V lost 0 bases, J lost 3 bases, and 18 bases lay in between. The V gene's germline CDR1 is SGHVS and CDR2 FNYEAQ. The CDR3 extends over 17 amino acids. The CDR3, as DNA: TGTGCCAGCAGCTTAGCGGGGGGACCTGGGGGAGACTACGAGCAGTACTTC. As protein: CASSLAGGPGGDYEQYF.

CDR3 bases: TGTGCCAGCACCCCTCGCGGGACTAGCGTCTACAATGAGCAGTTCTTC. Amino acids: CASTPRGTSVYNEQFF. V usage is TRBV5-4 and J usage is TRBJ2-1; 10 positions match TRBD2. Per germline, CDR1 SGHNT and CDR2 YYREEE (reference sequence). The junction had 9 bases not matched to a gene; V was cut back by 6 bases and J by 3 bases. The CDR3 totals 16 residues. The variable domain in full, completed from reference TRBV5-4 and TRBJ2-1, reads ETGVTQSPTHLIKTRGQQVTLRCSSQSGHNTVSWYQQALGQGPQFIFQYYREEENGRGNFPPRFSGLQFPNYSSELNVNALELDDSALYLCASTPRGTSVYNEQFFGPGTRLTVL.

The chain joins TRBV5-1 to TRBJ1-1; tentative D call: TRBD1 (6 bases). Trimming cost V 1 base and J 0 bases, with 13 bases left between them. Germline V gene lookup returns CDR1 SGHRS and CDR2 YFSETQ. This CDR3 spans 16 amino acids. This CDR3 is CASSLRQGLMNTEAFF. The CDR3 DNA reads TGCGCCAGCAGCTTGCGGCAGGGGCTTATGAACACTGAAGCTTTCTTT.

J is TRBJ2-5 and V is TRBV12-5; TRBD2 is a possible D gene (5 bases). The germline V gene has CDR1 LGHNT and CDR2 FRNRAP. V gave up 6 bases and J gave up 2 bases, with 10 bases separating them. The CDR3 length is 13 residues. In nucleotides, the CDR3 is TGTGCTAGTGGCTTGAGGGAGCAAGAGACCCAGTACTTC. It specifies CASGLREQETQYF.

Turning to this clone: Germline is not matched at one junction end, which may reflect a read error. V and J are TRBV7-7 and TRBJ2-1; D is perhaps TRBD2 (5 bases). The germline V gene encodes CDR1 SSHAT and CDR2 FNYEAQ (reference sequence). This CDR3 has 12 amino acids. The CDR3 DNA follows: TGTGCTAGCAGCCCCGGACCGGGAGAGCAGTTCTTC. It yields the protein CASSPGPGEQFF.

CDR3 loop: CASSLGAPDSPMNTEAFF. CDR3 nucleotide sequence: TGTGCCAGCAGCTTAGGAGCACCGGACAGCCCAATGAACACTGAAGCTTTCTTT. The chain has TRBV7-2 and TRBJ1-1; a possible D gene is TRBD1 (6 bases). V lost 1 base, J lost 0 bases, and 18 bases lay in between. CDR1 and CDR2 (germline): SGHTA, FQGNSA. This CDR3 is 18 amino acids long.

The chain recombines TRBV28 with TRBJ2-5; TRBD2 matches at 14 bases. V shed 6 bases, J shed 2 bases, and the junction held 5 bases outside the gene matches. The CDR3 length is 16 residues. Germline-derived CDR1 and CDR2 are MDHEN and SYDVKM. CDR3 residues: CASSKTSGRDQETQYF. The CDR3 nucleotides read TGTGCCAGCAGCAAGACTAGCGGGAGGGATCAAGAGACCCAGTACTTC.

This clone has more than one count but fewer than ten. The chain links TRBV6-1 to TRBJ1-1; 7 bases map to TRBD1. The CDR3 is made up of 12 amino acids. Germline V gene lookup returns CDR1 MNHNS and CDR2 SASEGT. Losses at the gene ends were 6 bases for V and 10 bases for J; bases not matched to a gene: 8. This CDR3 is CASSGDRVGAFF. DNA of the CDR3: TGTGCCAGCAGCGGTGACAGGGTAGGAGCTTTCTTT.

The CDR3, as DNA: TGCAGCGGCATACTAGCGGGGTTCTACAATGAGCAGTTCTTC. This codes for CSGILAGFYNEQFF. The chain has TRBV29-1 and TRBJ2-1; 10 positions agree with TRBD2. V gave up 7 bases and J gave up 3 bases; unmatched junction bases: 6. Looked up from germline, CDR1 is SQVTM and CDR2 is ANQGSEA. The CDR3 has 14 residues.

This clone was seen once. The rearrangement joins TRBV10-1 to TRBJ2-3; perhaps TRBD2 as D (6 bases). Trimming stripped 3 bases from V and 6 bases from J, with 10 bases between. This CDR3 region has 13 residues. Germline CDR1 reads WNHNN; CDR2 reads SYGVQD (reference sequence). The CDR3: CASSDYRGDTQYF. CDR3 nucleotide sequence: TGCGCCAGCAGTGATTACCGGGGGGATACGCAGTATTTT.

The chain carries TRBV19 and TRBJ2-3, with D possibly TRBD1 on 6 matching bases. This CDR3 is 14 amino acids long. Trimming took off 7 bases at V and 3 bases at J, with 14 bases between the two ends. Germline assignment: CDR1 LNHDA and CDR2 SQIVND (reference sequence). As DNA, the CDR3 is TGTGCCAGTACACAGGGACGAGTAACAGATACGCAGTATTTT. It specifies CASTQGRVTDTQYF.

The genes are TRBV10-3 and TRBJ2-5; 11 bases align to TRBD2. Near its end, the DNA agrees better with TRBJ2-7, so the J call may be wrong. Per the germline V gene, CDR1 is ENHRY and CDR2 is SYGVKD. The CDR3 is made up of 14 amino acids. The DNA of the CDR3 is TGTGCCATCACCGGGACTAGCGGAACCTACGAGCAGTACTTC. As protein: CAITGTSGTYEQYF.

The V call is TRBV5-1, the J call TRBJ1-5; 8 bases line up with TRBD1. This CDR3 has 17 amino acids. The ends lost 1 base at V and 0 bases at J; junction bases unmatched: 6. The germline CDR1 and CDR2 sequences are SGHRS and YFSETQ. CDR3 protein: CASSLTGGIHSNQPQHF. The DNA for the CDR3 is TGCGCCAGCAGCTTGACAGGGGGTATCCATAGCAATCAGCCCCAGCATTTT.

As DNA, the CDR3 is TGTGCCAGCAGAACAAACTCTGGGGCCAACGTCCTGACTTTC. Translating gives CASRTNSGANVLTF. This chain connects TRBV2 to TRBJ2-6; D gene uncertain. Trimming cost V 6 bases and J 0 bases, with 6 bases left between them. Germline-derived CDR1 and CDR2 are SNHLY and FYNNEI. The CDR3 is 14 amino acids.

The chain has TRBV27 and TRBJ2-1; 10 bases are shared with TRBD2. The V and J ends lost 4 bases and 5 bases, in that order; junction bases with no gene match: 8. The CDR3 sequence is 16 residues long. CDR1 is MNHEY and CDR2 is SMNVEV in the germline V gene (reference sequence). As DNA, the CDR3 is TGTGCCAGCAGTTGGGGGCCTAGCGGGAGTCACAATGAGCAGTTCTTC. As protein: CASSWGPSGSHNEQFF.

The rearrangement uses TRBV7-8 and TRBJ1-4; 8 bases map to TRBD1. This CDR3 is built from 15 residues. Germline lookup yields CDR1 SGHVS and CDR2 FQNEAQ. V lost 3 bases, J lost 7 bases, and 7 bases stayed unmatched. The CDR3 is CASSFKTGGGEKLFF. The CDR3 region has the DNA TGTGCCAGCAGCTTCAAAACAGGGGGAGGTGAAAAACTGTTTTTT.

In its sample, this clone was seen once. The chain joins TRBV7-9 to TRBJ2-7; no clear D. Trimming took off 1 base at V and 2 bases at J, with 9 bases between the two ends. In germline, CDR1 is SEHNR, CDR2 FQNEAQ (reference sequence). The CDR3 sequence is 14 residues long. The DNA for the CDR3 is TGTGCCAGCAGCTTAGACGGCGGTCCCTACGAGCAGTACTTC. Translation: CASSLDGGPYEQYF.

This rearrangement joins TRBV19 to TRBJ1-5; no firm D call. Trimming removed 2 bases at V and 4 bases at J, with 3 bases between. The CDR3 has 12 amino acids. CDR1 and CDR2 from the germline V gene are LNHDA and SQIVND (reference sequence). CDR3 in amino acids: CASSIQNQPQHF. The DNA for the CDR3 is TGTGCCAGTAGTATACAAAATCAGCCCCAGCATTTT.

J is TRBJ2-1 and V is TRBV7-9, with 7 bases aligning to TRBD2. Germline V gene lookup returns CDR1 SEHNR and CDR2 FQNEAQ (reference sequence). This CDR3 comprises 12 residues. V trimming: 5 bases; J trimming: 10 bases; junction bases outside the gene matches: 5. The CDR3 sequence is CASSPSGWEQFF. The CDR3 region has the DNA TGTGCCAGCAGCCCTAGCGGTTGGGAGCAGTTCTTC.

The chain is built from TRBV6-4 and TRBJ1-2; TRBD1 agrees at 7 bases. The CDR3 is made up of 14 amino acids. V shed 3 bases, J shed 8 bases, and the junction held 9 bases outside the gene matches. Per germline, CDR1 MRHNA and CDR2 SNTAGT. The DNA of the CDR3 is TGTGCCAGCAGTGATAAAGGGTTAGGGGGCGGCTACACCTTC. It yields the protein CASSDKGLGGGYTF.

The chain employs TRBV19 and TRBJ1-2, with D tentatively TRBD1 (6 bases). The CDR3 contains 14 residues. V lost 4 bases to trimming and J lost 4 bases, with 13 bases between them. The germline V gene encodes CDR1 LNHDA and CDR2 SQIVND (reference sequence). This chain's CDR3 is CASSNTGLSYGYTF. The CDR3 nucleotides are TGTGCCAGTAGTAATACAGGGTTAAGCTATGGCTACACCTTC.

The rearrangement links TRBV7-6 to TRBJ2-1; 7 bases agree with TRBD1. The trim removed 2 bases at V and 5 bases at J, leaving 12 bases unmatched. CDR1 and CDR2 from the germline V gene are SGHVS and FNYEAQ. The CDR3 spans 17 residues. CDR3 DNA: TGTGCCAGCAGCTTATATCTATTGGGACAGCCGGACAATGAGCAGTTCTTC. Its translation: CASSLYLLGQPDNEQFF.

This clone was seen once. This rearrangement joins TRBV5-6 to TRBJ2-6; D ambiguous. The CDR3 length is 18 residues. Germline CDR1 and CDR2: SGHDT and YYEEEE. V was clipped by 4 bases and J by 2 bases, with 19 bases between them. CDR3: CASSPPIPQRTGANVLTF. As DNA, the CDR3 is TGTGCCAGCAGCCCACCGATCCCACAGAGAACTGGGGCCAACGTCCTGACTTTC.

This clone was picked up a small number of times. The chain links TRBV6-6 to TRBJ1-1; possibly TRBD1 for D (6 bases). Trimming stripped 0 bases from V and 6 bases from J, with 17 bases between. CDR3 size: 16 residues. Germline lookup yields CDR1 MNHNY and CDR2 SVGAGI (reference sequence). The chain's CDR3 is CASSYSFGSGDPEAFF. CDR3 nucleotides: TGTGCCAGCAGTTACTCTTTTGGTTCAGGGGACCCTGAAGCTTTCTTT.

Here the CDR3 DNA reads TGTGCCAGCAGTGATCCAGGAAGCAATCAGCCCCAGCATTTT. This sequence encodes CASSDPGSNQPQHF. The gene calls are TRBV2 and TRBJ1-5, with no clear D. Germline V gene data show CDR1 as SNHLY and CDR2 as FYNNEI. The ends were cut back, 3 bases at V and 1 base at J, with 7 bases in the middle. The CDR3 is 14 residues long.

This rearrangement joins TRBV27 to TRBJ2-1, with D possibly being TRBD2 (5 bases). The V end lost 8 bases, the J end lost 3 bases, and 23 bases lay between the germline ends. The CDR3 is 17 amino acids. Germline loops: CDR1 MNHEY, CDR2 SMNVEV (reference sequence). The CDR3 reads CASRPRPQRIGYNEQFF. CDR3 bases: TGTGCCAGCCGTCCCCGGCCCCAGCGGATCGGCTACAATGAGCAGTTCTTC.

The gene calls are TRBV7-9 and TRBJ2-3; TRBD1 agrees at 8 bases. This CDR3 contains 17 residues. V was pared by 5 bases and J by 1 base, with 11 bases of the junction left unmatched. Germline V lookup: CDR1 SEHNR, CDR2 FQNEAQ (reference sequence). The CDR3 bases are TGTGCCAGCAGCCCAAGAACCGCAGGGGGCGGCACAGATACGCAGTATTTT. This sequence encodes CASSPRTAGGGTDTQYF.